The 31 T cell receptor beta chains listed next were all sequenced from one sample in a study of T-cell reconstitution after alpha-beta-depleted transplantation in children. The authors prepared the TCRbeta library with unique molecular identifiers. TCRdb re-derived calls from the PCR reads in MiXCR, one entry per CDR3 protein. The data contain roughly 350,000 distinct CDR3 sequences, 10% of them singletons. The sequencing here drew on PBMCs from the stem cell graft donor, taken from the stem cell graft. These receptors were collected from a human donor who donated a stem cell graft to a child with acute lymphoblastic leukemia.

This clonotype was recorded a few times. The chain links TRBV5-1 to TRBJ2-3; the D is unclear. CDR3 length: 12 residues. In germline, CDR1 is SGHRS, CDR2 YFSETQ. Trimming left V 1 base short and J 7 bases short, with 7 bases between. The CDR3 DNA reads TGCGCCAGCAGCTTGACGGATAATACGCAGTATTTT. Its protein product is CASSLTDNTQYF.

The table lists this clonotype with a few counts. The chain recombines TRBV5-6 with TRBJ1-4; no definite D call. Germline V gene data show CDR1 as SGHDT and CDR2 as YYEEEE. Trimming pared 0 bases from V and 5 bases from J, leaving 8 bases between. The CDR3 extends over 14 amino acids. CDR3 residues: CASSLERLNEKLFF. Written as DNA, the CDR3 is TGTGCCAGCAGCTTGGAGAGGCTAAATGAAAAACTGTTTTTT.

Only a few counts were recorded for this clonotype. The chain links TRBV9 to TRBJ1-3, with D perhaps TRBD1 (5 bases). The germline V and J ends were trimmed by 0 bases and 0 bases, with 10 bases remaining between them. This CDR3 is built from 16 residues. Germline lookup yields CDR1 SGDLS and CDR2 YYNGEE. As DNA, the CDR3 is TGTGCCAGCAGCGTAGAGTGGGACCTCTCTGGAAACACCATATATTTT. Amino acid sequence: CASSVEWDLSGNTIYF.

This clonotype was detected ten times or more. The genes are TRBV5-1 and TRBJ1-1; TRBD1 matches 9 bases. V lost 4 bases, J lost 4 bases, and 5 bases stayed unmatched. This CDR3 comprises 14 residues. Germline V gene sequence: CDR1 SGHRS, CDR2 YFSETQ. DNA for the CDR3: TGCGCCAGCAGCCTACAGGGGGCCAGCACTGAAGCTTTCTTT. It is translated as CASSLQGASTEAFF.

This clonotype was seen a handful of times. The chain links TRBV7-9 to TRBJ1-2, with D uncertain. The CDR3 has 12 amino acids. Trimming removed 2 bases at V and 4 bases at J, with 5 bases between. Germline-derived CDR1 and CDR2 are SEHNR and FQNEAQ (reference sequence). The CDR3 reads CASSLSPYGYTF. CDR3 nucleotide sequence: TGTGCCAGCAGCTTATCCCCCTATGGCTACACCTTC.

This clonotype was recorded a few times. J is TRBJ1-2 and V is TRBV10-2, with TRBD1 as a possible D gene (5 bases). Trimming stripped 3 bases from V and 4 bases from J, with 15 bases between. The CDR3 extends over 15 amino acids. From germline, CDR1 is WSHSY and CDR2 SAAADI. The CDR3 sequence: CASSDVWGSSYGYTF. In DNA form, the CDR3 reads TGCGCCAGCAGTGATGTCTGGGGGTCGAGCTATGGCTACACCTTC.

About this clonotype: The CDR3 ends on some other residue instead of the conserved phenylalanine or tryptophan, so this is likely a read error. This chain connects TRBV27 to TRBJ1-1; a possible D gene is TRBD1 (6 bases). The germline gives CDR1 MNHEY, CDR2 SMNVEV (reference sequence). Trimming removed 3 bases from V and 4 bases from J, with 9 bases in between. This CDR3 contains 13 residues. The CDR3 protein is CASSFGGVTEAFL. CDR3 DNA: TGTGCCAGCAGTTTCGGGGGCGTCACTGAAGCTTTCCTT.

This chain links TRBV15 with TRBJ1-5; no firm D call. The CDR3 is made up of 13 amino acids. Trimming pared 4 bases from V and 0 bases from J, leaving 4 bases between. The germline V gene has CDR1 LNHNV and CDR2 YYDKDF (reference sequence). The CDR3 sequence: CATSMHSNQPQHF. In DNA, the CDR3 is TGTGCCACCAGCATGCATAGCAATCAGCCCCAGCATTTT.

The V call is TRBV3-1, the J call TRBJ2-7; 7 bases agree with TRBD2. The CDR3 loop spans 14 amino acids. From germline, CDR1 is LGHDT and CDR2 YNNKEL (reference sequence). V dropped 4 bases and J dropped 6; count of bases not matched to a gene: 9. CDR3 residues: CASSRWAGEGEQYF. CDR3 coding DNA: TGTGCCAGCAGCCGCTGGGCGGGAGAGGGCGAGCAGTACTTC.

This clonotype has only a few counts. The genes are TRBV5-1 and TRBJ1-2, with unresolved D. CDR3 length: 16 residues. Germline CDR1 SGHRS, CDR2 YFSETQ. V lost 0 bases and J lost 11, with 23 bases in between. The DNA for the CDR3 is TGCGCCAGCAGCTTGGTCCTGACTAGCGACACCGGTGTTTACACCTTC. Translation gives CASSLVLTSDTGVYTF.

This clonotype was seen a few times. The CDR3 DNA is TGTGCCAGCAGTGAATTTTGGCTTTATAATTCACCCCTCCACTTT. It codes for CASSEFWLYNSPLHF. The chain is built from TRBV25-1 and TRBJ1-6; D not certain. This CDR3 is built from 15 residues. Trimming removed 1 base at V and 4 bases at J, with 8 bases between. In germline, CDR1 is MGHDK, CDR2 SYGVNS.

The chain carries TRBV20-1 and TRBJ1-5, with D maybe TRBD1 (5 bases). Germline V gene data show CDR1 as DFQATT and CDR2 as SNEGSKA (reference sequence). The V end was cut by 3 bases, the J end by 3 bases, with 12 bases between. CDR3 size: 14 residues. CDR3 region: CSASSTANNQPQHF. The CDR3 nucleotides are TGCAGTGCTAGTTCGACAGCTAACAATCAGCCCCAGCATTTT.

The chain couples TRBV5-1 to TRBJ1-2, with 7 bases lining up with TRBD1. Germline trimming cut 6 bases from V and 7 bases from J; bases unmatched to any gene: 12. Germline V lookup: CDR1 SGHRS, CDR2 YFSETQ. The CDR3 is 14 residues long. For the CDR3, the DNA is TGCGCCAGCAACAATAACAGGGGTGAGGGTGGCTACACCTTC. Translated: CASNNNRGEGGYTF.

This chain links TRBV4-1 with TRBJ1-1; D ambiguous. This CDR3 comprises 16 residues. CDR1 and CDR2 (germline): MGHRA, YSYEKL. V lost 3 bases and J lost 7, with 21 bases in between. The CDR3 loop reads CASSQKWMAQGSEAFF. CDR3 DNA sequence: TGCGCCAGCAGCCAGAAATGGATGGCGCAAGGCAGTGAAGCTTTCTTT.

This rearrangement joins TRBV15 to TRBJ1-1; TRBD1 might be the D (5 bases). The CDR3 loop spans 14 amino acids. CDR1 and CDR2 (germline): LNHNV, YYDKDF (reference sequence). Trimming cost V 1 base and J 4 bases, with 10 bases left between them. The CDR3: CATSRGGGLTEAFF. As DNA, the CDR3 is TGTGCCACCAGCAGAGGGGGGGGTCTCACTGAAGCTTTCTTT.

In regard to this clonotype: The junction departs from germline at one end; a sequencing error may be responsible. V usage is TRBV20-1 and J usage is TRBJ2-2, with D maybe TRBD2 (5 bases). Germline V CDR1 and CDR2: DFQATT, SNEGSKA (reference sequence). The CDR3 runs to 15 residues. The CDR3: CSARDPRGNNGELFF. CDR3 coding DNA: TGCAGTGCTAGAGACCCTAGAGGGAACAACGGGGAGCTGTTTTTT.

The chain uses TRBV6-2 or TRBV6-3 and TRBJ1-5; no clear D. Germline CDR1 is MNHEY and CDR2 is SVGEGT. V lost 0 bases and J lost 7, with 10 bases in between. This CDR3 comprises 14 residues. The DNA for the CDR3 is TGTGCCAGCAGTTACTCGGGGTCGGGACAGCCCCAGCATTTT. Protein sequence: CASSYSGSGQPQHF.

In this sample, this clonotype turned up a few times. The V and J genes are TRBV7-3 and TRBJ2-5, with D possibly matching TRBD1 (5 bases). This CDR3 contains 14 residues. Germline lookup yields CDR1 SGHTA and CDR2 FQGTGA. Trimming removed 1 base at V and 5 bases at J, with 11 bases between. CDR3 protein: CASSLNSGAETQYF. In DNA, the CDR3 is TGTGCCAGCAGCTTAAATAGTGGGGCGGAGACCCAGTACTTC.

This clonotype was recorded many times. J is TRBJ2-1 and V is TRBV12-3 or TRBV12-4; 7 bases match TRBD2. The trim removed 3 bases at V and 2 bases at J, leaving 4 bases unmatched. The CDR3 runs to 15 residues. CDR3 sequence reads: CASSLGGGPYNEQFF. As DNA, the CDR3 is TGTGCCAGCAGTTTGGGGGGGGGACCCTACAATGAGCAGTTCTTC.

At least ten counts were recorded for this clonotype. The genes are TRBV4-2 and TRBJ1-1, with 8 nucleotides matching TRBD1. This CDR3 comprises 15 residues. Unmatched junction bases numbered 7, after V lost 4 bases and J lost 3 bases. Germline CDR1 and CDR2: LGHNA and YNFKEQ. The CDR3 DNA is TGTGCCAGCAGCCCGATCGGGACAGGCGACACTGAAGCTTTCTTT. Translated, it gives CASSPIGTGDTEAFF.

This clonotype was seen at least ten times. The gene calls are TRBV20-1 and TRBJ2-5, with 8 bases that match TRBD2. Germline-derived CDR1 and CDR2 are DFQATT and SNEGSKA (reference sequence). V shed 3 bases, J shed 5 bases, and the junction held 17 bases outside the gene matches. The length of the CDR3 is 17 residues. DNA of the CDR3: TGCAGTGCTAGGGCTCGCCGTGGAGCGGGAGTTGGGGAGACCCAGTACTTC. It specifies CSARARRGAGVGETQYF.

CDR3 sequence: CASSHGDRSSSGYTF. CDR3 nucleotide sequence: TGCGCCAGCAGCCATGGGGACAGGAGTTCTAGTGGCTACACCTTC. This chain joins TRBV4-3 and TRBJ1-2; 8 nucleotides match TRBD1. The trim removed 3 bases at V and 7 bases at J, leaving 10 bases unmatched. CDR1 LGHNA and CDR2 YSLEER come from the germline V gene. The CDR3 has 15 residues.

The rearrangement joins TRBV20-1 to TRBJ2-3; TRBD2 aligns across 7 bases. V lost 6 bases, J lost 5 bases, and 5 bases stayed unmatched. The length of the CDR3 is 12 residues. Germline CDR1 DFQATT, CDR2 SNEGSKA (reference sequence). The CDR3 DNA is TGCAGTGCAGCCCCTAGCGGAGATACGCAGTATTTT. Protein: CSAAPSGDTQYF.

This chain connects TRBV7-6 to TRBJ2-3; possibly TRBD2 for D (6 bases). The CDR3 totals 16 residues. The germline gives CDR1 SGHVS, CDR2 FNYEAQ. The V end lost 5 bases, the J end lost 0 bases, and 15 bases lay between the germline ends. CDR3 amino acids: CASSQHTGTSTDTQYF. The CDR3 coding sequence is TGTGCCAGCAGCCAACATACCGGGACTAGCACAGATACGCAGTATTTT.

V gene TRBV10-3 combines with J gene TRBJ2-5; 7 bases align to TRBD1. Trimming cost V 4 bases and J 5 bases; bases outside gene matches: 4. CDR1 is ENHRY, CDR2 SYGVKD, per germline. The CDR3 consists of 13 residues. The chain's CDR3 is CAISGRGTETQYF. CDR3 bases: TGTGCCATCAGTGGCAGGGGGACGGAGACCCAGTACTTC.

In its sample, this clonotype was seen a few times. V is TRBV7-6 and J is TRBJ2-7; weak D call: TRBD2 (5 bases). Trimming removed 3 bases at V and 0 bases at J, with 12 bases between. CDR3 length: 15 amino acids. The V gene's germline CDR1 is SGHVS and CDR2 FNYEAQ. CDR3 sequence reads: CASSFGAGSSYEQYF. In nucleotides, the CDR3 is TGTGCCAGCAGCTTCGGTGCTGGGAGCTCCTACGAGCAGTACTTC. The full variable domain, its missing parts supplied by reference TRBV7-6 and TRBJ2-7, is GAGVSQSPRYKVTKRGQDVALRCDPISGHVSLYWYRQALGQGPEFLTYFNYEAQQDKSGLPNDRFSAERPEGSISTLTIQRTEQRDSAMYRCASSFGAGSSYEQYFGPGTRLTVT.

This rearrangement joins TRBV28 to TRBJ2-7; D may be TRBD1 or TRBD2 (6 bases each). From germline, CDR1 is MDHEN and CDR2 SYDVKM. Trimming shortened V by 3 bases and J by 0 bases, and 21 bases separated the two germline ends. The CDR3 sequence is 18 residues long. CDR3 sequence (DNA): TGTGCCAGCAGTTTCGGCATGACCCTGCGGGACACCTCCTACGAGCAGTACTTC. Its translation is CASSFGMTLRDTSYEQYF.

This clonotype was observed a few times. DNA for the CDR3: TGTGCCAGTAGTACGGACAGGGGCTACGAGCAGTACTTC. This encodes CASSTDRGYEQYF. The genes are TRBV19 and TRBJ2-7; TRBD1 agrees at 9 bases. This CDR3 contains 13 residues. V lost 4 bases and J lost 3; bases outside the gene matches: 1. From germline, CDR1 is LNHDA and CDR2 SQIVND (reference sequence).

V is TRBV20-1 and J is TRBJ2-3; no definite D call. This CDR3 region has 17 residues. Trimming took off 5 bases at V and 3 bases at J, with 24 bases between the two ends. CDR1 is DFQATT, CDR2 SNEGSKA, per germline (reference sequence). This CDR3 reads CSAAKPTTGGWTDTQYF. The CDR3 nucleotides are TGCAGTGCTGCTAAGCCTACCACCGGTGGTTGGACAGATACGCAGTATTTT.

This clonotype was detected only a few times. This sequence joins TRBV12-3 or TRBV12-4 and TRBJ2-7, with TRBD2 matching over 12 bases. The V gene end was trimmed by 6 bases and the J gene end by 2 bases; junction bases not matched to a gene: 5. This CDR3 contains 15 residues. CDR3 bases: TGTGCCAGCAGGCAGACTAGCGGGAGTACCTACGAGCAGTACTTC. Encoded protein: CASRQTSGSTYEQYF.

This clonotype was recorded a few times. CDR3 sequence reads: CASSFNLGGNTGELFF. The CDR3 DNA sequence: TGCGCCAGCAGCTTTAATCTCGGGGGGAACACCGGGGAGCTGTTTTTT. V gene TRBV5-1 combines with J gene TRBJ2-2; tentatively, D is TRBD2 (6 bases). The CDR3 has 16 amino acids. Trimming shortened V by 2 bases and J by 1 base, and 12 bases separated the two germline ends. Germline CDR1 reads SGHRS; CDR2 reads YFSETQ.